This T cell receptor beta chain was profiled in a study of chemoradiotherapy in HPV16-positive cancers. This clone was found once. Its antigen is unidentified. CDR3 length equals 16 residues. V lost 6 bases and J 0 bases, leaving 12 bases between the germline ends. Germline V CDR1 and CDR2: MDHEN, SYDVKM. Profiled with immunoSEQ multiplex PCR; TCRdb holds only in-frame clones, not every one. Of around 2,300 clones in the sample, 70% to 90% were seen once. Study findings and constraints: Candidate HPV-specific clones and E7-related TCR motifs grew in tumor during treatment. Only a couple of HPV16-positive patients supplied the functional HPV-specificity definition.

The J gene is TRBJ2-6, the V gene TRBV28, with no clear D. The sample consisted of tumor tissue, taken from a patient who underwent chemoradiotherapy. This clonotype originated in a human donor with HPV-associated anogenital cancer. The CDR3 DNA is TGTGCCAGCAGCCCGGGTGGCGTCTCTGGGGCCAACGTCCTGACTTTC. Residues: CASSPGGVSGANVLTF. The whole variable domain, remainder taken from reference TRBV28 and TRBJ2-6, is DVKVTQSSRYLVKRTGEKVFLECVQDMDHENMFWYRQDPGLGLRLIYFSYDVKMKEKGDIPEGYSVSREKKERFSLILESASTNQTSMYLCASSPGGVSGANVLTFGAGSRLTVL.